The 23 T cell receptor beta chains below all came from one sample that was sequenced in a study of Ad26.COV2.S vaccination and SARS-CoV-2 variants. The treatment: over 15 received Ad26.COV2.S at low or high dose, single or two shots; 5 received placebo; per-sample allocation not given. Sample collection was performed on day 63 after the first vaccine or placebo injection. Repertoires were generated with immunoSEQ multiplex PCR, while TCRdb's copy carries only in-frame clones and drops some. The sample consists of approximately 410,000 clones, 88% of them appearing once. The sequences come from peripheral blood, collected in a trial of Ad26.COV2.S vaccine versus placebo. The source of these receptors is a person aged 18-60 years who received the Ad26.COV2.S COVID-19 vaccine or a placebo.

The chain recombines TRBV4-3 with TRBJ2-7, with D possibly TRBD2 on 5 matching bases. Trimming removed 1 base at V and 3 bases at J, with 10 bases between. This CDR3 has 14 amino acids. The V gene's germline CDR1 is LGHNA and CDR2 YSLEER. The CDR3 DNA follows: TGCGCCAGCAGCCAAGGGGTAGGGAGCTACGAGCAGTACTTC. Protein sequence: CASSQGVGSYEQYF.

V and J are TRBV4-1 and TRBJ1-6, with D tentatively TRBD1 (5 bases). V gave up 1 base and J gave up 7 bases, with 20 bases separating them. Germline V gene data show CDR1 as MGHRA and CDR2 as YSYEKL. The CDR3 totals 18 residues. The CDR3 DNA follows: TGCGCCAGCAGCCAAGTCTTTTCGACTCAGGGAGGAAATTCACCCCTCCACTTT. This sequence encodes CASSQVFSTQGGNSPLHF.

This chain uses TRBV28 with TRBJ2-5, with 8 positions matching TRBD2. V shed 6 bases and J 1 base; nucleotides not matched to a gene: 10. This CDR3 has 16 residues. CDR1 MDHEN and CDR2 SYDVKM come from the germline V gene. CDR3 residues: CASRPSIAGGQETQYF. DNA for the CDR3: TGTGCCAGCAGGCCCTCTATCGCGGGGGGCCAAGAGACCCAGTACTTC.

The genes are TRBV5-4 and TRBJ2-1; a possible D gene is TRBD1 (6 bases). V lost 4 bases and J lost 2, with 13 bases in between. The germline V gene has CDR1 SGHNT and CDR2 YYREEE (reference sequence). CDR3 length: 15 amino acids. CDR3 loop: CASSIGQPAYNEQFF. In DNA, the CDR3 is TGTGCCAGCAGCATCGGACAGCCTGCCTACAATGAGCAGTTCTTC. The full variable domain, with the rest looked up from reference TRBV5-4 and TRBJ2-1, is ETGVTQSPTHLIKTRGQQVTLRCSSQSGHNTVSWYQQALGQGPQFIFQYYREEENGRGNFPPRFSGLQFPNYSSELNVNALELDDSALYLCASSIGQPAYNEQFFGPGTRLTVL.

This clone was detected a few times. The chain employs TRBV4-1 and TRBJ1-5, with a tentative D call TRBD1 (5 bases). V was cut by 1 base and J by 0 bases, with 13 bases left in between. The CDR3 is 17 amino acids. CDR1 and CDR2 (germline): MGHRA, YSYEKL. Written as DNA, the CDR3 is TGCGCCAGCAGCCAAGTGGCAGGGACGAATAGCAATCAGCCCCAGCATTTT. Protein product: CASSQVAGTNSNQPQHF.

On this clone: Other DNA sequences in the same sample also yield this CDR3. The CDR3 spells CASSLGQGAYEQYF. For the CDR3, the DNA is TGTGCCAGCAGCTTGGGACAGGGGGCTTACGAGCAGTACTTC. The chain has TRBV11-2 and TRBJ2-7, with 12 bases matching TRBD1. This CDR3 region has 14 residues. V gave up 3 bases and J gave up 4 bases; unmatched junction bases: 1. Germline V gives CDR1 SGHAT, CDR2 FQNNGV.

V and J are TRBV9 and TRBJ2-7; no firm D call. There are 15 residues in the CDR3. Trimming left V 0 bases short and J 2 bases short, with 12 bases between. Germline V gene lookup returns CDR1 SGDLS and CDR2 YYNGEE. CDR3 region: CASSVEGRWTYEQYF. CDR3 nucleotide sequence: TGTGCCAGCAGCGTAGAGGGAAGGTGGACCTACGAGCAGTACTTC. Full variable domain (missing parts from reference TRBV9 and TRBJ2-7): DSGVTQTPKHLITATGQRVTLRCSPRSGDLSVYWYQQSLDQGLQFLIQYYNGEERAKGNILERFSAQQFPDLHSELNLSSLELGDSALYFCASSVEGRWTYEQYFGPGTRLTVT.

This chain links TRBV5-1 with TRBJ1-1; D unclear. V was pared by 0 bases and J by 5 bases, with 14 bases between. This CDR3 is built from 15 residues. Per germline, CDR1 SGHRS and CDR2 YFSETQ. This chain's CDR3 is CASSLAGFTKTEAFF. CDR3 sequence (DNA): TGCGCCAGCAGCTTGGCCGGGTTTACTAAGACTGAAGCTTTCTTT.

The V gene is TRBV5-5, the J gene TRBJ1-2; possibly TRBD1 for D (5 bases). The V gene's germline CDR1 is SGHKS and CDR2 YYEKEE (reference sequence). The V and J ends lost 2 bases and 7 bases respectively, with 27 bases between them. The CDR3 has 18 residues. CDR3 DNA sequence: TGTGCCAGCAGCTTAATTAAGTCGGGATTACAGGCAACGTCTGGCTACACCTTC. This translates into CASSLIKSGLQATSGYTF.

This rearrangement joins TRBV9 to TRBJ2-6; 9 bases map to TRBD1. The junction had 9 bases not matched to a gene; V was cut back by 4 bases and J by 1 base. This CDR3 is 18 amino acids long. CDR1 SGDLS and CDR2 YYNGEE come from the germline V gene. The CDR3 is CASSPRQGEVSGANVLTF. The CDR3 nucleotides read TGTGCCAGCAGCCCGAGACAGGGGGAGGTATCTGGGGCCAACGTCCTGACTTTC.

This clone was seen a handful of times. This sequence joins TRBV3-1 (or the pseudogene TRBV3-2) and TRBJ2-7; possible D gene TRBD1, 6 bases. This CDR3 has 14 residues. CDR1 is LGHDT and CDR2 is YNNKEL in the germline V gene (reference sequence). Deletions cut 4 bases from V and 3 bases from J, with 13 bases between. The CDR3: CASSPQTGIYEQYF. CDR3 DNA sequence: TGTGCCAGCAGCCCACAAACAGGGATCTACGAGCAGTACTTC.

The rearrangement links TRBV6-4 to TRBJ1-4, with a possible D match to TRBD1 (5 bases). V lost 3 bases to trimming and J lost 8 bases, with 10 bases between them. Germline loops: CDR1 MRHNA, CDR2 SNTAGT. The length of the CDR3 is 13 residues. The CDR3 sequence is CASSEQEREKLFF. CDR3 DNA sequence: TGTGCCAGCAGTGAACAGGAGAGGGAAAAACTGTTTTTT.

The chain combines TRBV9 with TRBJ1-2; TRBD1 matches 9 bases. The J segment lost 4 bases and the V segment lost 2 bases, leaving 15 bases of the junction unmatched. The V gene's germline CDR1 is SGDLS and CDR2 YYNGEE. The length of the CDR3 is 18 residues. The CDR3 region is CASSVSPGRDRDFYGYTF. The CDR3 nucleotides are TGTGCCAGCAGCGTGTCCCCGGGAAGGGACAGGGATTTCTATGGCTACACCTTC.

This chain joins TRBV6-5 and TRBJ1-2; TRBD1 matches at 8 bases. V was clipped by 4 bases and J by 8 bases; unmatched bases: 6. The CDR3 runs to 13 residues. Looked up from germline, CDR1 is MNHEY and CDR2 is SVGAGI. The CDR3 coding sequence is TGTGCCAGCAGTTTGACAGGGGTGAGAGGCTACACCTTC. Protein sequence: CASSLTGVRGYTF.

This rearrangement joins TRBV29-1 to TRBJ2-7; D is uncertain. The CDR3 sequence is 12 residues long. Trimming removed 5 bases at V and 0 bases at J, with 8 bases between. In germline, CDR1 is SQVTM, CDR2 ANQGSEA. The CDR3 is CSVLGGSYEQYF. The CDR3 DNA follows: TGCAGCGTTTTGGGCGGCTCCTACGAGCAGTACTTC.

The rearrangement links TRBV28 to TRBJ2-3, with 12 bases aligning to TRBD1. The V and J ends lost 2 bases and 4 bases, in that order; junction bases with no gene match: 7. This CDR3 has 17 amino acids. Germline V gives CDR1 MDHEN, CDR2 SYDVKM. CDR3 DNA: TGTGCCAGCAGTTTACGGGACAGGGGGCGCGCCCCAGATACGCAGTATTTT. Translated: CASSLRDRGRAPDTQYF.

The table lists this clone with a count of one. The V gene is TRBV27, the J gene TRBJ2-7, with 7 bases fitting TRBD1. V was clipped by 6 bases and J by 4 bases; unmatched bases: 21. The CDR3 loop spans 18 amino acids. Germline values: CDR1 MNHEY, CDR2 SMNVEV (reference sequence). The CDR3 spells CASSPIAQTGQTLYEQYF. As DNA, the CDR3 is TGTGCCAGCAGCCCTATTGCCCAAACGGGACAGACCTTATACGAGCAGTACTTC.

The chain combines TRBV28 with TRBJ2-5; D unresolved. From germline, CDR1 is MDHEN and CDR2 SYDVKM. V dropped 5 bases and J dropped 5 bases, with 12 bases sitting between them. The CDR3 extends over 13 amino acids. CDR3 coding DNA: TGTGCCAGCAGTGGCCGGTTTGTTGAGACCCAGTACTTC. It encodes CASSGRFVETQYF.

The CDR3 DNA follows: TGTGCCAGCAGCTTAGAATGGGTCAGCTCCTACGAGCAGTACTTC. The encoded protein is CASSLEWVSSYEQYF. The chain employs TRBV7-8 and TRBJ2-7, with unresolved D. In germline, CDR1 is SGHVS, CDR2 FQNEAQ. CDR3 length: 15 amino acids. V was clipped by 1 base and J by 0 bases, with 10 bases between them.

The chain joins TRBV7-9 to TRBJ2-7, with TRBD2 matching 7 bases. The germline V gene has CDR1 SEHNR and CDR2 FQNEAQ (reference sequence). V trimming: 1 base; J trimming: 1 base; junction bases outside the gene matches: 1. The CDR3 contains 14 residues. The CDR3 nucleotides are TGTGCCAGCAGCTTAGGGCGGGAGTCCTACGAGCAGTACTTC. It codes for CASSLGRESYEQYF. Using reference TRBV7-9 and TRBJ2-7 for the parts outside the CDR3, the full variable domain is DTGVSQNPRHKITKRGQNVTFRCDPISEHNRLYWYRQTLGQGPEFLTYFQNEAQLEKSRLLSDRFSAERPKGSFSTLEIQRTEQGDSAMYLCASSLGRESYEQYFGPGTRLTVT.

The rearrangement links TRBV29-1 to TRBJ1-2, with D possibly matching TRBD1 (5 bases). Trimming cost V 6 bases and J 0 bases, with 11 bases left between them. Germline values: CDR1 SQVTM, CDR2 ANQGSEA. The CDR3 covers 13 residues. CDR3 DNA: TGCAGCGTCGCTACAGGAGCTAACTATGGCTACACCTTC. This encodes CSVATGANYGYTF. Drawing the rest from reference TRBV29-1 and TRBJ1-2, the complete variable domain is SAVISQKPSRDICQRGTSLTIQCQVDSQVTMMFWYRQQPGQSLTLIATANQGSEATYESGFVIDKFPISRPNLTFSTLTVSNMSPEDSSIYLCSVATGANYGYTFGSGTRLTVV.

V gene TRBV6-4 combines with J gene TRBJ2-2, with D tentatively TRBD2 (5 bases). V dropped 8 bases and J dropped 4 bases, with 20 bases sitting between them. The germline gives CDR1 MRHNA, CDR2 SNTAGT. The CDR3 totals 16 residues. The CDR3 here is CASSREAVLGTGELFF. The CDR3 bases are TGTGCCAGCTCCCGGGAAGCCGTATTAGGCACCGGGGAGCTGTTTTTT.

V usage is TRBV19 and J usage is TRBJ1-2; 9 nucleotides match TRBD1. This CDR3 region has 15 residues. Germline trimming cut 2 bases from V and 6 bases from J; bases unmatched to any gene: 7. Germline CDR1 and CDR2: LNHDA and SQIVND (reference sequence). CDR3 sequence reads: CASSIYRGQGHGYTF. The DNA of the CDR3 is TGTGCCAGTAGTATATACCGGGGACAGGGCCATGGCTACACCTTC.